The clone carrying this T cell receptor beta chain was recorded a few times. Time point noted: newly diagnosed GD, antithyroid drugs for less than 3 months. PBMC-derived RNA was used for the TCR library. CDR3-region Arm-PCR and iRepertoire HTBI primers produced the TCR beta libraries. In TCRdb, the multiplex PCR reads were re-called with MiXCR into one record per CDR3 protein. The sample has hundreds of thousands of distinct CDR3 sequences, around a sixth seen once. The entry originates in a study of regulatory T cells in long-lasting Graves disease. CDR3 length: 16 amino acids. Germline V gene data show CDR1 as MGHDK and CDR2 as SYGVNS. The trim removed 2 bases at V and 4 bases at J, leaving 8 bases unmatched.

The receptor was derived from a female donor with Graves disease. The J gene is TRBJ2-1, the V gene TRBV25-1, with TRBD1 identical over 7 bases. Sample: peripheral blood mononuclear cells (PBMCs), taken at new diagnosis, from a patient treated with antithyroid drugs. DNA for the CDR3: TGTGCCAGCAGTGAAAAAACAGGGGATCCTTACAATGAGCAGTTCTTC. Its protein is CASSEKTGDPYNEQFF.